This TCR beta chain originates from a study of blood T cell repertoires in COVID-19. Study-wide background: Samples came from the United States, Italy and Spain, spanning acute and convalescent COVID-19.

V shed 5 bases and J 10 bases; nucleotides not matched to a gene: 9. CDR1 LNHDA and CDR2 SQIVND come from the germline V gene (reference sequence). The CDR3 runs 16 residues. In the original processing: Nucleated cell number was recorded as an estimate derived from reference gene primer amplification. Data came from immunoSEQ multiplex PCR; TCRdb stores just in-frame clones and leaves some out. Clone size and V and J calls were adopted from that table, with D and trimming inferred from the DNA. The table lists some 20,000 clones, approximately 86% of them singletons. The chain couples TRBV19 to TRBJ1-6; 12 positions agree with TRBD1. This clonotype was obtained from a human donor in a cohort sampled during active COVID-19. The donor label of this sample is uncertain. Material for sequencing was peripheral blood. The CDR3 is CASSSGTGGAGSPLHF. The CDR3 DNA reads as TGTGCCAGTAGTTCCGGGACAGGGGGCGCAGGGTCACCCCTCCACTTT.